Each of the 18 T cell receptor beta chains below was sequenced from the same sample in a study of blood T cells in healthy people across ages. Using a J-beta primer mix together with a sample-barcoded 5' primer, a second PCR was run for about 7 to 12 cycles. TCRdb redid the calling of the 5' RACE reads with MiXCR, one entry per CDR3 protein. Among over 600,000 distinct CDR3 sequences, about 47% were seen once, and the ten largest hold 18%. Source material: blood. Source of these receptors: a man older than 75 in good health.

In this sample, this clonotype turned up many times. A much larger clone lies one base from this, so it may be a read error. The chain carries TRBV6-2 or TRBV6-3 and TRBJ2-1; 7 nucleotides align to TRBD2. In germline, CDR1 is MNHEY, CDR2 SVGEGT. CDR3 length: 12 residues. The V segment lost 6 bases and the J segment 7 bases; nucleotides outside the gene matches: 3. CDR3 bases: TGTGCCAGCAGGTTGCGGGAGAATGAGCAGTTCTTC. Translated: CASRLRENEQFF.

The chain employs TRBV3-1 and TRBJ2-3; no firm D call. The V end was cut by 1 base, the J end by 0 bases, with 8 bases between. CDR1 LGHDT and CDR2 YNNKEL come from the germline V gene (reference sequence). The CDR3 has 15 residues. Written as DNA, the CDR3 is TGTGCCAGCAGCCAAGTGCGATCTAGCACAGATACGCAGTATTTT. This encodes CASSQVRSSTDTQYF.

This clonotype was seen a handful of times. The rearrangement links TRBV27 to TRBJ2-7; 11 bases line up with TRBD2. V lost 3 bases and J lost 7; bases outside the gene matches: 14. The CDR3 extends over 17 amino acids. Germline CDR1 reads MNHEY; CDR2 reads SMNVEV (reference sequence). The CDR3 loop is CASSLLTSGAEINEQYF. CDR3 nucleotide sequence: TGTGCCAGCAGTTTGTTGACTAGCGGGGCGGAGATAAATGAGCAGTACTTC.

The chain carries TRBV6-5 and TRBJ1-4; D is ambiguous. The CDR3 is 14 residues long. The germline CDR1 and CDR2 sequences are MNHEY and SVGAGI. Trimming stripped 5 bases from V and 4 bases from J, with 11 bases between. The CDR3 region is CASSAGLNNEKLFF. The CDR3 DNA sequence: TGTGCCAGCAGTGCGGGCCTCAATAATGAAAAACTGTTTTTT.

This clonotype was seen once. The chain uses TRBV3-1 and TRBJ2-7, with 8 bases aligning to TRBD2. In germline, CDR1 is LGHDT, CDR2 YNNKEL (reference sequence). V shed 1 base and J 7 bases; nucleotides not matched to a gene: 12. The CDR3 consists of 16 residues. This CDR3 reads CASSQVREGPFNEQYF. Here the CDR3 DNA reads TGTGCCAGCAGCCAAGTACGGGAGGGCCCTTTCAATGAGCAGTACTTC.

At least ten counts were recorded for this clonotype. The chain is built from TRBV7-2 and TRBJ2-1, with 8 bases lining up with TRBD1. J was trimmed by 4 bases and V by 5 bases; bases with no gene match: 10. The CDR3 sequence is 16 residues long. From germline, CDR1 is SGHTA and CDR2 FQGNSA. CDR3 DNA sequence: TGTGCCAGCAGCAAGGAACGACAGGGGAGGTACAATGAGCAGTTCTTC. It yields the protein CASSKERQGRYNEQFF.

In its sample, this clonotype was seen a few times. The CDR3 spells CAISESTSTDTQYF. In DNA, the CDR3 is TGTGCCATCAGTGAGTCGACTAGCACAGATACGCAGTATTTT. This sequence joins TRBV10-3 and TRBJ2-3, with D uncertain. The CDR3 consists of 14 residues. The V gene's germline CDR1 is ENHRY and CDR2 SYGVKD. V shed 0 bases and J shed 0 bases, with 4 bases lying between them.

The CDR3 loop is CASSLDMLGLSYNEQFF. Here the CDR3 DNA reads TGTGCCAGCAGCTTAGATATGCTAGGCCTCAGCTACAATGAGCAGTTCTTC. The chain uses TRBV11-2 and TRBJ2-1; D is ambiguous. The V end was cut by 0 bases, the J end by 3 bases, with 15 bases between. Germline values: CDR1 SGHAT, CDR2 FQNNGV. This CDR3 comprises 17 residues.

Comment on this clonotype: This may be a read error: a much more frequent sequence differs by one nucleotide. The chain couples TRBV7-2 to TRBJ2-5; D is possibly TRBD1 or TRBD2 (5 bases each). This CDR3 has 13 amino acids. V was cut by 6 bases and J by 11 bases, with 19 bases left in between. Germline values: CDR1 SGHTA, CDR2 FQGNSA. CDR3 nucleotides: TGTGCCAGCAGGTTAATCGGGATGGGGGAGCAGTACTTC. Residues: CASRLIGMGEQYF. Together with reference TRBV7-2 and TRBJ2-5, the CDR3 gives the full variable domain: GAGVSQSPSNKVTEKGKDVELRCDPISGHTALYWYRQSLGQGLEFLIYFQGNSAPDKSGLPSDRFSAERTGGSVSTLTIQRTQQEDSAVYLCASRLIGMGEQYFGPGTRLLVL.

The chain joins TRBV20-1 to TRBJ2-1; the match to TRBD2 covers 13 bases. Germline V gene data show CDR1 as DFQATT and CDR2 as SNEGSKA (reference sequence). The trim removed 5 bases at V and 5 bases at J, leaving 9 bases unmatched. The length of the CDR3 is 16 residues. CDR3 residues: CSARGLAGTTHNEQFF. The CDR3 DNA is TGCAGTGCTCGGGGACTAGCGGGAACTACCCACAATGAGCAGTTCTTC.

The V gene is TRBV4-2, the J gene TRBJ2-7; D possibly uses TRBD1 or TRBD2 (5 bases each). The CDR3 covers 15 residues. CDR1 is LGHNA and CDR2 is YNFKEQ in the germline V gene. The V end was cut by 3 bases, the J end by 4 bases, with 16 bases between. The CDR3 is CASSQGDVGPYEQYF. CDR3 in DNA: TGTGCCAGCAGCCAGGGGGACGTGGGGCCTTACGAGCAGTACTTC.

The chain uses TRBV6-2 or TRBV6-3 and TRBJ1-5, with a possible D match to TRBD1 (5 bases). The germline V and J ends were trimmed by 0 bases and 11 bases, with 14 bases remaining between them. The CDR3 length is 14 residues. Germline CDR1 reads MNHEY; CDR2 reads SVGEGT. This CDR3 is CASSYSESGGTQHF. CDR3 coding DNA: TGTGCCAGCAGTTACTCGGAATCCGGGGGAACCCAGCATTTT.

This clonotype was recorded once. The chain uses TRBV18 and TRBJ1-1; possible D gene TRBD1, 6 bases. CDR1 is KGHSH, CDR2 LQKENI, per germline. Trimming removed 3 bases from V and 4 bases from J, with 15 bases in between. This CDR3 spans 15 amino acids. The CDR3 nucleotides read TGTGCCAGCTCACCCGTCCGGGGGCGCGGCACTGAAGCTTTCTTT. Protein product: CASSPVRGRGTEAFF.

The genes are TRBV6-5 and TRBJ2-2; 9 bases align to TRBD2. The V gene's germline CDR1 is MNHEY and CDR2 SVGAGI. Germline trimming cut 6 bases from V and 5 bases from J; bases unmatched to any gene: 7. The CDR3 extends over 15 amino acids. CDR3 residues: CASSTSGRSTGELFF. The CDR3 DNA is TGTGCCAGCAGCACAAGCGGGAGGTCGACCGGGGAGCTGTTTTTT.

The chain carries TRBV20-1 and TRBJ2-6; 9 nucleotides agree with TRBD1. Trimming cost V 3 bases and J 4 bases; bases outside gene matches: 13. The germline V gene encodes CDR1 DFQATT and CDR2 SNEGSKA (reference sequence). The CDR3 extends over 18 amino acids. The CDR3 sequence is CSARIVGQGERGANVLTF. The CDR3 DNA reads as TGCAGTGCTAGGATCGTGGGACAGGGAGAAAGAGGGGCCAACGTCCTGACTTTC.

The chain combines TRBV20-1 with TRBJ1-1; D ambiguous. The length of the CDR3 is 15 residues. V lost 1 base to trimming and J lost 1 base, with 13 bases between them. Germline assignment: CDR1 DFQATT and CDR2 SNEGSKA (reference sequence). CDR3 protein: CSARAGITRNTEAFF. CDR3 sequence (DNA): TGCAGTGCTAGAGCGGGGATTACAAGGAACACTGAAGCTTTCTTT.

A remark on this clonotype: This may stem from a read error, because a much larger clone lies one nucleotide away. The V gene is TRBV18, the J gene TRBJ2-7; perhaps D is TRBD1 or TRBD2 (5 bases each). This CDR3 has 12 residues. Germline values: CDR1 KGHSH, CDR2 LQKENI. The V and J ends lost 0 bases and 9 bases respectively, with 9 bases between them. For the CDR3, the DNA is TGTGCCAGCTCACCACCGGGGGACGGGCAGTACTTC. Amino acids: CASSPPGDGQYF.

With respect to this clonotype: Its ends do not fully match the called genes, so a read error is possible. This chain links TRBV7-3 with TRBJ2-2; D ambiguous. Per germline, CDR1 SGHTA and CDR2 FQGTGA. This CDR3 contains 13 residues. DNA for the CDR3: TGCGCCAGCAGCTTGTCGTCCACCGGGGAGCTGTTTTTT. The encoded protein is CASSLSSTGELFF.